The source of this T cell receptor beta chain is a study of blood T cell repertoires in COVID-19 (dated by TCRdb to the early 2020s). In the study overall: Samples from collaborators originated in the United States, Italy and Spain and spanned both the acute and convalescent phases of COVID-19. The prospective study material was composed of cDNA or gDNA derived from T cells, B-cell-depleted T cells, or PBMCs. Where HLA class I and class II types were available, the types were taken from metadata supplied by the sample provider, not from assay-based typing. The repertoires were made available in a free public database intended to serve as a resource for research on the immune response to SARS-CoV-2. Subjects who had been exposed to COVID-19, were actively infected with it, or had recovered from it provided the deeply sampled blood TCRbeta repertoires that made up the dataset. Nearly every sample came with metadata listing a de-identified subject ID, COVID-19 status, age in years and sex. Samples came from the ongoing ImmuneRACE study (first 160 participants) plus 1,254 subjects from 6 global collaborators. Here is what the overall study found, with its caveats: Clinical and demographic metadata were provided uncurated, with the amount varying by source and participant.

TCRbeta CDR3 regions were amplified from genomic DNA using the immunoSEQ Assay, a bias-controlled multiplex PCR. Turning to the authors' computational methods: Nucleated cell counts per sample were estimated from amplification of reference gene primers within the assay. Sequence reads were collapsed and filtered to measure the absolute abundance of every unique TCRbeta CDR3 rearrangement. For each sample, productive Simpson clonality was calculated as the square root of Simpson's diversity index across productive rearrangements. Not all clones reach the TCRdb copy of this immuneACCESS table, which keeps in-frame sequences only. Checked studies attribute under half of the gap to unresolved V genes and leave the rest unexplained. The V and J calls and clone size come from that table; D and trimming were worked out from the DNA. The sample table holds 380,000 or so clones, of which 86% were seen once. The ten largest clones capture under 8.5% of the sample.

At one collaborating source in Seattle, patients were enrolled during active infection and were followed longitudinally through the course of disease. Whole blood was collected in K2EDTA tubes by collaborating institutions according to the institutions' own protocols. For TCRbeta analysis, collaborator samples were shipped as frozen whole blood, as isolated PBMCs, or as DNA extracted from either sample type. From V the trimming removes 7 bases and from J it removes 5 bases, while the gene matches leave 7 bases of the junction unaccounted for. The CDR3 measures 14 amino acids from cysteine to phenylalanine. Only the CDR3 region is kept as DNA, spanning 42 bases read in frame from base 1. CDR1 MNHEY and CDR2 SVGAGI are derived from the germline V gene. In the case of this clone: Its antigen remains unidentified. Nothing much larger sits one base from this clone, and base qualities are not available.

Sequencing was performed on peripheral blood. The sequence is built from TRBV6-5 and TRBJ1-5; the junction holds 8 bases that match TRBD1. This sequence originates from a woman aged 60-75 years with COVID-19, enrolled during active disease. The CDR3 reads as follows: CASKKTGGDQPQHF. The nucleotides are TGTGCCAGCAAAAAAACAGGGGGTGATCAGCCCCAGCATTTT.